The 10 T cell receptor beta chains reported below all come from one sample, sequenced in a study of T cells in Graves' hyperthyroidism and ophthalmopathy. TCR beta CDR3 sequences were amplified from RNA transcripts. The HTBI primer set served for first-round RT-PCR of the TCR CDR3. A single record per CDR3 protein comes from TCRdb applying MiXCR to the multiplex PCR reads. The sample records under 450,000 distinct CDR3 sequences, about 15% being singletons. The sequenced sample consisted of blood. The source is a woman younger than 35 with Graves' hyperthyroidism.

This clonotype was counted many times. J is TRBJ2-1 and V is TRBV29-1, with D possibly matching TRBD1 (5 bases). This CDR3 contains 14 residues. Germline V gene sequence: CDR1 SQVTM, CDR2 ANQGSEA. V was pared by 6 bases and J by 6 bases, with 18 bases between. The CDR3 region is CSVPPKLGRNEQFF. The CDR3 DNA reads TGCAGCGTCCCTCCCAAGCTGGGGCGCAATGAGCAGTTCTTC.

This clonotype was counted ten times or more. V usage is TRBV2 and J usage is TRBJ1-1, with D perhaps matching TRBD1 (5 bases). V was clipped by 5 bases and J by 5 bases, with 18 bases between them. Germline V gene sequence: CDR1 SNHLY, CDR2 FYNNEI. This CDR3 is built from 15 residues. This chain's CDR3 is CASSNQGIGITEAFF. The CDR3, as DNA: TGTGCCAGCAGTAACCAGGGAATCGGAATTACTGAAGCTTTCTTT.

This clonotype has at least ten counts. V gene TRBV12-3 or TRBV12-4 combines with J gene TRBJ2-7; D gene ambiguous. V lost 1 base and J lost 1, with 11 bases in between. The CDR3 consists of 15 residues. Here the CDR3 DNA reads TGTGCCAGCAGTTTAGGTGGCCACACTTCCTACGAGCAGTACTTC. The encoded protein is CASSLGGHTSYEQYF.

This clonotype was recorded many times. This chain connects TRBV28 to TRBJ1-2; D is unclear. CDR1 is MDHEN, CDR2 SYDVKM, per germline. The CDR3 spans 12 residues. The germline V and J ends were trimmed by 7 bases and 2 bases, with 8 bases remaining between them. DNA for the CDR3: TGTGCCAGCATGCACGCCAACTATGGCTACACCTTC. Amino acid sequence: CASMHANYGYTF.

This clonotype was seen a few times. As DNA, the CDR3 is TGTGCCAGCAGCTTAAGGGGGACCCCCACTAACTATGGCTACACCTTC. Its translation: CASSLRGTPTNYGYTF. The genes are TRBV5-6 and TRBJ1-2; weak D call: TRBD1 (6 bases). The CDR3 contains 16 residues. V gave up 2 bases and J gave up 0 bases, with 14 bases separating them. Per germline, CDR1 SGHDT and CDR2 YYEEEE.

The table lists this clonotype with many counts. V is TRBV20-1 and J is TRBJ2-3; 16 nucleotides match TRBD2. The CDR3 is 20 residues long. The junction had 15 bases not matched to a gene; V was cut back by 3 bases and J by 3 bases. Looked up from germline, CDR1 is DFQATT and CDR2 is SNEGSKA (reference sequence). The CDR3 here is CSARTDTWGLAGGPTDTQYF. In DNA form, the CDR3 reads TGCAGTGCTAGGACCGACACCTGGGGACTAGCGGGGGGGCCGACAGATACGCAGTATTTT.

This clonotype was recorded many times. The CDR3 reads CASSRQVYNEQFF. In DNA, the CDR3 is TGTGCCAGCAGCCGACAGGTATACAATGAGCAGTTCTTC. The chain joins TRBV11-2 to TRBJ2-1, with a possible D match to TRBD1 (6 bases). Germline V gene sequence: CDR1 SGHAT, CDR2 FQNNGV. V gave up 5 bases and J gave up 4 bases, with 9 bases separating them. This CDR3 region has 13 residues.

This clonotype was recorded at least ten times. The CDR3 loop reads CSARDLDRGYREQFF. The CDR3 bases are TGCAGTGCTAGAGATCTGGACAGGGGGTATAGAGAGCAGTTCTTC. The chain links TRBV20-1 to TRBJ2-1, with 10 bases lining up with TRBD1. In germline, CDR1 is DFQATT, CDR2 SNEGSKA (reference sequence). J gave up 10 bases and V 0 bases, and 9 bases lay outside the gene matches. CDR3 size: 15 residues.

This clonotype was found a few times. The J gene is TRBJ2-6, the V gene TRBV6-1; D might be TRBD2 (6 bases). Trimming took 5 bases from V and 5 from J, leaving 13 bases between them. Germline-derived CDR1 and CDR2 are MNHNS and SASEGT. The CDR3 is 15 residues long. In nucleotides, the CDR3 is TGTGCCAGCAGTTTTCAAGGGGACTGGGCCAACGTCCTGACTTTC. This gives the protein CASSFQGDWANVLTF.

This clonotype was seen repeatedly, ten times or more. This chain uses TRBV29-1 with TRBJ2-5; D is uncertain. V was cut by 5 bases and J by 2 bases, with 15 bases left in between. The length of the CDR3 is 14 residues. Looked up from germline, CDR1 is SQVTM and CDR2 is ANQGSEA. The CDR3 region has the DNA TGCAGCGTTATCAAATGGCCAGGTCAAGAGACCCAGTACTTC. Amino acids: CSVIKWPGQETQYF.